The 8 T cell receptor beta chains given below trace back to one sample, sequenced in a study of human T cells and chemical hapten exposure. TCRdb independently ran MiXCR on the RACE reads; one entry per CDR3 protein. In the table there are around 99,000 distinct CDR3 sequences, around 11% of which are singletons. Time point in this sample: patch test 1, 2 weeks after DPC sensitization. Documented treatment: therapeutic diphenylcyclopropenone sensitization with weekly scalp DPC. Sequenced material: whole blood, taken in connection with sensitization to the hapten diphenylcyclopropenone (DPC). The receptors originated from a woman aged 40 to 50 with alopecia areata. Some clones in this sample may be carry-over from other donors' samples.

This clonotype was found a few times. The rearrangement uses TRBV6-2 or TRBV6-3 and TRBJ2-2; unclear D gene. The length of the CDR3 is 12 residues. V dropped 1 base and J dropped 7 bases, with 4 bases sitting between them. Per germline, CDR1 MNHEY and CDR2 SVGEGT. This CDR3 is CASSYLGGELFF. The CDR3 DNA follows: TGTGCCAGCAGTTACTTAGGCGGGGAGCTGTTTTTT.

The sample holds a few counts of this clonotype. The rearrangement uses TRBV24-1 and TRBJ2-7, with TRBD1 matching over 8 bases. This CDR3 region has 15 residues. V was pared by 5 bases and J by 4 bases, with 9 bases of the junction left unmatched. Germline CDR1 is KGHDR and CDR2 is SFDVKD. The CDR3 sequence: CATSGAGQGWYEQYF. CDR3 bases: TGTGCCACCAGTGGGGCCGGACAGGGTTGGTACGAGCAGTACTTC.

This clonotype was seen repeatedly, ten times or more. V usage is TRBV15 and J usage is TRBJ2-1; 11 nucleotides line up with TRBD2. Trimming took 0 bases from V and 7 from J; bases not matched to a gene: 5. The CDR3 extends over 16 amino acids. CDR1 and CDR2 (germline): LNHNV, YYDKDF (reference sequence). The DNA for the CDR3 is TGTGCCACCAGCAGAGATAAGGCTAGCGGGAGGAATGAGCAGTTCTTC. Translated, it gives CATSRDKASGRNEQFF.

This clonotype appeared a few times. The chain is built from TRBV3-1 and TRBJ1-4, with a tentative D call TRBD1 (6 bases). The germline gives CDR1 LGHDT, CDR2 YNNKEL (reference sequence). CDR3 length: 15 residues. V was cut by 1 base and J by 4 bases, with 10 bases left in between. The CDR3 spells CASSQGGQYNEKLFF. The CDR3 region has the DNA TGTGCCAGCAGCCAAGGAGGACAGTATAATGAAAAACTGTTTTTT.

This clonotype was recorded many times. CDR3 sequence reads: CASSSLASTTDTQYF. CDR3 nucleotide sequence: TGTGCCAGCAGTTCCCTTGCTAGCACCACAGATACGCAGTATTTT. The V gene is TRBV6-2 or TRBV6-3, the J gene TRBJ2-3; D is possibly TRBD2 (5 bases). The length of the CDR3 is 15 residues. V was trimmed by 4 bases and J by 2 bases, leaving 13 bases between them. Germline assignment: CDR1 MNHEY and CDR2 SVGEGT.

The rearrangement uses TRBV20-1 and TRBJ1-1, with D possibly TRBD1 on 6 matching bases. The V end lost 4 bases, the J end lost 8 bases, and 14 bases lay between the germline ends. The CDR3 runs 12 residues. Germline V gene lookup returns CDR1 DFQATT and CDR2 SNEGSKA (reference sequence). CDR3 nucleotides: TGCAGTGCTATTCGAGGGGGGATCGAAGCTTTCTTT. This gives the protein CSAIRGGIEAFF.

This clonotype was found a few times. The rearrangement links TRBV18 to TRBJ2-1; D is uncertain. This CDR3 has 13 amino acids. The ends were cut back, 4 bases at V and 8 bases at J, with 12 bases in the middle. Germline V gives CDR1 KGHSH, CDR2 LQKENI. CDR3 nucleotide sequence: TGTGCCAGCTCACGCGACCAAAGAGATGAGCAGTTCTTC. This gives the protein CASSRDQRDEQFF.

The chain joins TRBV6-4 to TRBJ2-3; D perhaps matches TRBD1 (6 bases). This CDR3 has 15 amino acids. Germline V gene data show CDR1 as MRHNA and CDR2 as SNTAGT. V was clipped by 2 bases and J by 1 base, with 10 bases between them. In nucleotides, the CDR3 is TGTGCCAGCAGTGACCCACAGGGAGGCACAGATACGCAGTATTTT. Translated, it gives CASSDPQGGTDTQYF.